Below, 18 T cell receptor beta chains from the same sample are listed, as sequenced in a study of blood T cell repertoires in COVID-19. Method: immunoSEQ multiplex PCR; TCRdb's copy keeps in-frame clones and lacks some. The sample shows around 200,000 clones, under 90% of them seen only once. Sample: peripheral blood. These receptor sequences come from a woman older than 75 with active or convalescent COVID-19.

The rearrangement links TRBV2 to TRBJ1-5; D may be TRBD1 (5 bases). Germline V gene data show CDR1 as SNHLY and CDR2 as FYNNEI. This CDR3 has 15 amino acids. V was clipped by 6 bases and J by 0 bases, with 12 bases between them. The CDR3: CASRANRFSNQPQHF. In DNA, the CDR3 is TGTGCCAGCAGGGCAAACAGGTTTAGCAATCAGCCCCAGCATTTT.

The V gene is TRBV5-4, the J gene TRBJ2-5, with 10 bases aligning to TRBD2. V gave up 3 bases and J gave up 3 bases; unmatched junction bases: 2. CDR1 is SGHNT, CDR2 YYREEE, per germline (reference sequence). This CDR3 spans 14 amino acids. The CDR3 spells CASSSGLAEETQYF. The CDR3 DNA sequence: TGTGCCAGCAGCTCCGGACTAGCGGAAGAGACCCAGTACTTC.

The genes are TRBV18 and TRBJ2-5; D possibly corresponds to TRBD2 (6 bases). Germline values: CDR1 KGHSH, CDR2 LQKENI. This CDR3 contains 14 residues. V lost 4 bases and J lost 1, with 10 bases in between. For the CDR3, the DNA is TGTGCCAGCTCACGGAGGAGGGGCCAAGAGACCCAGTACTTC. Translated: CASSRRRGQETQYF.

The chain combines TRBV5-6 with TRBJ1-6, with a weak D call TRBD1 (5 bases). Between the trimmed V and J ends, which lost 4 bases and 4 bases, there was a span of 12 bases. Germline V gene data show CDR1 as SGHDT and CDR2 as YYEEEE. The CDR3 runs to 15 residues. CDR3 bases: TGTGCCAGCAGCCCCCAGGGAGGGTATAATTCACCCCTCCACTTT. Protein: CASSPQGGYNSPLHF.

The chain links TRBV7-2 to TRBJ1-3, with 9 bases fitting TRBD1. This CDR3 contains 15 residues. Germline CDR1 reads SGHTA; CDR2 reads FQGNSA. Losses at the gene ends were 6 bases for V and 1 base for J; bases not matched to a gene: 4. In nucleotides, the CDR3 is TGTGCCAGCAGGGGACAGGGTACTTCTGGAAACACCATATATTTT. This encodes CASRGQGTSGNTIYF. The whole variable domain, remainder taken from reference TRBV7-2 and TRBJ1-3, is GAGVSQSPSNKVTEKGKDVELRCDPISGHTALYWYRQSLGQGLEFLIYFQGNSAPDKSGLPSDRFSAERTGGSVSTLTIQRTQQEDSAVYLCASRGQGTSGNTIYFGEGSWLTVV.

This clone has a handful of counts. V usage is TRBV18 and J usage is TRBJ2-3, with D maybe TRBD2 (6 bases). The CDR3 consists of 13 residues. Germline CDR1 is KGHSH and CDR2 is LQKENI. Trimming took off 3 bases at V and 4 bases at J, with 8 bases between the two ends. The CDR3 reads CASSPRGADTQYF. Here the CDR3 DNA reads TGTGCCAGCTCACCGCGGGGCGCAGATACGCAGTATTTT.

The CDR3 sequence is CASSAAGLAYNEQFF. CDR3 DNA sequence: TGTGCCAGCAGCGCCGCGGGACTAGCCTACAATGAGCAGTTCTTC. This rearrangement joins TRBV7-8 to TRBJ2-1; 8 bases align to TRBD2. Germline V CDR1 and CDR2: SGHVS, FQNEAQ. The CDR3 has 15 amino acids. After removal of 5 bases from V and 2 bases from J, the junction contained 5 bases not matched to a gene.

V is TRBV4-2 and J is TRBJ2-7; 9 bases are shared with TRBD1. J gave up 6 bases and V 4 bases, and 4 bases lay outside the gene matches. Germline-derived CDR1 and CDR2 are LGHNA and YNFKEQ. CDR3 length equals 13 residues. The CDR3 loop reads CASSRDREFEQYF. CDR3 sequence (DNA): TGTGCCAGCAGCCGGGACAGGGAGTTCGAGCAGTACTTC.

The genes are TRBV18 and TRBJ1-6; D perhaps matches TRBD1 (5 bases). V lost 2 bases, J lost 9 bases, and 14 bases lay in between. CDR1 is KGHSH and CDR2 is LQKENI in the germline V gene. The CDR3 has 15 amino acids. The CDR3 nucleotides are TGTGCCAGCTCACCAACCTCAGGGAGGGGTTCACCCCTCCACTTT. Translated, it gives CASSPTSGRGSPLHF.

V gene TRBV30 combines with J gene TRBJ1-4; the D gene is possibly TRBD1 (5 bases). The CDR3 consists of 15 residues. V was cut by 4 bases and J by 7 bases, with 19 bases left in between. CDR1 and CDR2 from the germline V gene are GTSNPN and SVGIG (reference sequence). CDR3 in DNA: TGTGCCTGGAAGGGAAGCAGGACACCCTCTGAAAAACTGTTTTTT. Translated: CAWKGSRTPSEKLFF. The entire variable domain, with the rest obtained from reference TRBV30 and TRBJ1-4, is as follows: SQTIHQWPATLVQPVGSPLSLECTVEGTSNPNLYWYRQAAGRGLQLLFYSVGIGQISSEVPQNLSASRPQDRQFILSSKKLLLSDSGFYLCAWKGSRTPSEKLFFGSGTQLSVL.

This rearrangement joins TRBV9 to TRBJ2-7; 10 nucleotides agree with TRBD2. CDR3 length equals 13 residues. The trim removed 7 bases at V and 2 bases at J, leaving 3 bases unmatched. Per germline, CDR1 SGDLS and CDR2 YYNGEE. The CDR3 region has the DNA TGTGCCAGCGGGAGCGGGAGGGCCTACGAGCAGTACTTC. Encoded protein: CASGSGRAYEQYF.

This rearrangement joins TRBV5-1 to TRBJ1-1; D may be TRBD1 (5 bases). Trimming took 0 bases from V and 1 from J, leaving 10 bases between them. CDR1 is SGHRS, CDR2 YFSETQ, per germline. CDR3 length equals 15 residues. Here the CDR3 reads CASSLDRGGNTEAFF. CDR3 nucleotides: TGCGCCAGCAGCTTGGATAGGGGAGGGAACACTGAAGCTTTCTTT.

A single count supports this clone. V usage is TRBV30 and J usage is TRBJ2-1; 11 bases are a match to TRBD2. The CDR3 consists of 17 residues. With 2 bases clipped from V and 3 bases from J, the junction kept 9 bases outside the gene matches. Per the germline V gene, CDR1 is GTSNPN and CDR2 is SVGIG (reference sequence). For the CDR3, the DNA is TGTGCCTGGAGTTACGGACAGGGACTAGCGGACTACAATGAGCAGTTCTTC. This sequence encodes CAWSYGQGLADYNEQFF.

This chain uses TRBV10-3 with TRBJ2-2; D is uncertain. The length of the CDR3 is 15 residues. Germline V lookup: CDR1 ENHRY, CDR2 SYGVKD. Trimming cost V 4 bases and J 2 bases, with 11 bases left between them. CDR3 residues: CAISVVTLNTGELFF. The CDR3 nucleotides are TGTGCCATCAGTGTAGTGACATTAAACACCGGGGAGCTGTTTTTT.

The chain carries TRBV6-5 and TRBJ1-6; 8 bases align to TRBD1. The CDR3 runs to 13 residues. Germline V gene lookup returns CDR1 MNHEY and CDR2 SVGAGI. V trimming: 7 bases; J trimming: 15 bases; junction bases outside the gene matches: 11. The CDR3, as DNA: TGTGCCAGCACCCCTCCCACAGGGGGTAACCTCCACTTT. It codes for CASTPPTGGNLHF.

The chain couples TRBV21-1 to TRBJ1-1; the listed D gene, TRBD1, was not tested against the DNA. TRBV21-1 corresponds to a pseudogene. CDR3 size: 15 residues. CDR3 amino acids: CASSTRAGMPTEAFF. The CDR3 DNA sequence: TGTGCCAGCAGCACCAGAGCAGGGATGCCCACTGAAGCTTTCTTT.

The gene calls are TRBV4-2 and TRBJ1-2; D call uncertain. Trimming shortened V by 4 bases and J by 7 bases, and 19 bases separated the two germline ends. The CDR3 totals 15 residues. The germline CDR1 and CDR2 sequences are LGHNA and YNFKEQ. This CDR3 reads CASSLTGAPGSGYTF. The CDR3 DNA is TGTGCCAGCAGCCTCACCGGAGCCCCTGGGAGTGGCTACACCTTC.

The chain is built from TRBV2 and TRBJ2-7, with 8 bases that match TRBD2. V lost 6 bases to trimming and J lost 4 bases; unmatched junction nucleotides: 14. Germline V lookup: CDR1 SNHLY, CDR2 FYNNEI. The CDR3 is 16 amino acids. CDR3 sequence (DNA): TGTGCCAGCAGGAACCAGGGAGGTAGCGGGACATACGAGCAGTACTTC. This gives the protein CASRNQGGSGTYEQYF. Filled out from reference TRBV2 and TRBJ2-7, the complete variable domain reads EPEVTQTPSHQVTQMGQEVILRCVPISNHLYFYWYRQILGQKVEFLVSFYNNEISEKSEIFDDQFSVERPDGSNFTLKIRSTKLEDSAMYFCASRNQGGSGTYEQYFGPGTRLTVT.